This TCR beta chain originates from a study of T-cell reconstitution after alpha-beta-depleted transplantation in children. In its sample, this clonotype was seen a few times. What it binds is not known. Construction of the TCRbeta library involved unique molecular identifiers. A single record per CDR3 protein comes from TCRdb applying MiXCR to the PCR reads. The data show over 200,000 distinct CDR3 sequences, 9.5% to 13% seen once. CDR1 and CDR2 from the germline V gene are DFQATT and SNEGSKA (reference sequence). V shed 1 base, J shed 8 bases, and the junction held 5 bases outside the gene matches. This CDR3 comprises 15 residues. Study observations and caveats: Several hundred expanded graft clones reportedly supplied alpha-beta T cells about two months after transplant. It was newly produced T cells that mostly accounted for T-cell counts and diversity one year after transplant.

This clonotype was sampled from a child in the first two years of life with acute myeloid leukemia, due to receive a stem cell transplant. The chain joins TRBV20-1 to TRBJ2-1; 13 positions agree with TRBD2. The source was PBMCs, collected before TCRalphabeta/CD19-depleted stem cell transplant. CDR3: CSARVTSGRGDEQFF. As DNA, the CDR3 is TGCAGTGCTAGAGTCACTAGCGGGAGGGGCGATGAGCAGTTCTTC.